This T cell receptor beta chain was recovered during a study of immune cell composition in non-small cell lung cancer. Frozen unsorted single-cell suspensions supplied the genomic DNA. Libraries were prepared by immunoSEQ multiplex PCR; TCRdb keeps only in-frame clonotypes and omits some of them. The sample lists 4,000 to 4,500 clones, under 80% seen once, with about 32% in the top ten. The CDR3 contains 13 residues. Germline values: CDR1 SGHKS, CDR2 YYEKEE (reference sequence). V lost 1 base, J lost 5 bases, and 7 bases lay in between. The V and J genes are TRBV5-5 and TRBJ1-5; D ambiguous. The material sequenced was lung tumor tissue. This clonotype originated in a human donor with non-small cell lung cancer. For the CDR3, the DNA is TGTGCCAGCAGCTTGTGGGCCGATCAGCCCCAGCATTTT. Encoded protein: CASSLWADQPQHF.